This T cell receptor (beta chain) was recorded in a study of T cell clonotyping in hematopoietic cell transplantation. Study-level background: Pretransplant recipient samples were taken after cytoreduction. The study, taken as a whole, reports: Pathologically expanded recipient clonotypes increased progressively from day 30 to day 180 as diversity fell.

Libraries were prepared by immunoSEQ multiplex PCR; TCRdb keeps only in-frame clonotypes and omits some of them. The sample contains about 27,000 clones, roughly 70% of which appear only once. This sample's time point: recipient sample about 28 days before transplant, after cytoreduction. This clone was picked up a small number of times. Its specificity is unknown. In germline, CDR1 is GTSNPN, CDR2 SVGIG (reference sequence). The CDR3 extends over 15 amino acids. Deletions cut 0 bases from V and 7 bases from J, with 16 bases between. Sequenced material: peripheral blood mononuclear cells, taken before stem cell transplant. This receptor was obtained from a man over 45 with myelodysplastic syndrome. Some clones in this sample may be carry-over from other donors' samples. The rearrangement uses TRBV30 and TRBJ1-5; perhaps TRBD1 as D (6 bases). CDR3 protein: CAWSVWQGSGQPQHF. CDR3 nucleotides: TGTGCCTGGAGTGTATGGCAGGGGTCGGGCCAGCCCCAGCATTTT.